The entry below gives a single T cell receptor (beta chain) sequence along with its context. This entry is derived from a study of CD8+ T cells in alopecia areata. Study information: Treated patients received oral tofacitinib, 5 to 10 mg twice daily.

RNA, once extracted, was reverse transcribed into cDNA for use as the sequencing template. The assay was immunoSEQ multiplex PCR, and TCRdb's table has in-frame clones only and misses some. Of about 210,000 clones listed, around three fifths are singletons. The germline V gene encodes CDR1 GTSNPN and CDR2 SVGIG (reference sequence). Trimming removed 0 bases from V and 8 bases from J, with 13 bases in between. There are 14 residues in the CDR3. Described treatment: oral pan-JAK inhibitor, 5-10 mg twice daily. This chain uses TRBV30 with TRBJ1-4; unclear D gene. This sample comprised CD4+ T cells sorted from blood, obtained at week 4, from a patient treated with tofacitinib. The origin of this receptor is a human donor with alopecia areata. The CDR3 loop is CAWSVHGSDEKLFF. Here the CDR3 DNA reads TGTGCCTGGAGTGTACACGGGTCTGACGAAAAACTGTTTTTT.